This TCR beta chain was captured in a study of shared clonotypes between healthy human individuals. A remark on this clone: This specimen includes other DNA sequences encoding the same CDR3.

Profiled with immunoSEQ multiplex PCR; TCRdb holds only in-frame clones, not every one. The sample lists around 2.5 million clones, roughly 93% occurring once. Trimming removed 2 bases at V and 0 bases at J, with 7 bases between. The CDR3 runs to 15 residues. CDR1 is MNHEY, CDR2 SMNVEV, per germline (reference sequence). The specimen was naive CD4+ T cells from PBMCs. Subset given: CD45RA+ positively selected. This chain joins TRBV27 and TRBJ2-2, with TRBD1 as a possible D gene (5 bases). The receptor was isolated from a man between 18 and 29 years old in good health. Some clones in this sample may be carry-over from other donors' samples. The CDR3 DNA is TGTGCCAGCAGTTTAAGGGGTACGAACACCGGGGAGCTGTTTTTT. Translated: CASSLRGTNTGELFF.